This T cell receptor beta chain originates from a study of blood T cell repertoires in COVID-19. Using immunoSEQ multiplex PCR, the repertoire was profiled, and TCRdb retains in-frame clones only, with some absent. The sample gives 250,000 to 350,000 clones, over 75% of which show up once; 0.8% to 1% is in the top ten. The CDR3 runs 17 residues. V was pared by 5 bases and J by 3 bases, with 22 bases between. Germline CDR1 MDHEN, CDR2 SYDVKM. Sequenced material: PBMCs or T cells enriched from blood (not recorded which). This clonotype was sampled from a woman aged 25 to 39 who had recovered from COVID-19. The chain joins TRBV28 to TRBJ1-1; D is unclear. CDR3 loop: CASSPVGVRTVDTEAFF. In nucleotides, the CDR3 is TGTGCCAGCAGTCCCGTCGGGGTCCGCACTGTGGACACTGAAGCTTTCTTT. The full variable domain, completed using reference TRBV28 and TRBJ1-1, is DVKVTQSSRYLVKRTGEKVFLECVQDMDHENMFWYRQDPGLGLRLIYFSYDVKMKEKGDIPEGYSVSREKKERFSLILESASTNQTSMYLCASSPVGVRTVDTEAFFGQGTRLTVV.